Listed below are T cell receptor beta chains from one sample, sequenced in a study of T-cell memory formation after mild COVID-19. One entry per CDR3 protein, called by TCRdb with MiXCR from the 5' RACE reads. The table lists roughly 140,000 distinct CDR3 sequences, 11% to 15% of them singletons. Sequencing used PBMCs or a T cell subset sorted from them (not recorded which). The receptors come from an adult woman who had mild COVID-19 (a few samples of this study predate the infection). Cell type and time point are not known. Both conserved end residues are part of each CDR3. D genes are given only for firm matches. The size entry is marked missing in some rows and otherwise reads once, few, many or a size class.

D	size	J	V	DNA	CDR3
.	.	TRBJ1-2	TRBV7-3	TGTGCCAGCAGCTCCCGTCGTGGGACCCGGCGGGGCTACACCTTC	CASSSRRGTRRGYTF
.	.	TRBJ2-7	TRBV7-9	TGTGCCAGCAGCTTAGAGGATGTGTACGAGCAGTACTTC	CASSLEDVYEQYF
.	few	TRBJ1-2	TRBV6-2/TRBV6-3	TGTGCCAGCAGCTTTGGGGCACGTGATGGCTACACCTTC	CASSFGARDGYTF
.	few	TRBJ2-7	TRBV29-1	TGCAGCGTGGAACTTGGGACAAACTACGAGCAGTACTTC	CSVELGTNYEQYF
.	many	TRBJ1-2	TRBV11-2	TGTGCCAGCAGCGATCTCCCCGGGACCACCTATGGCTACACCTTC	CASSDLPGTTYGYTF
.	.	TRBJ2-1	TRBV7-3	TGTGCCAGCGGCGAGGGATTTCTCCATGAGCAGTTCTTC	CASGEGFLHEQFF
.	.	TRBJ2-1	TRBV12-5	TGTGCTAGTGGGACCGAAGCTAGGGTCCATGAGCAGTTCTTC	CASGTEARVHEQFF
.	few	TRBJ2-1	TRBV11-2	TGTGCCAGCAGCTTACGGCTCGGGTTCCCGGGCGTGTCCTACAATGAGCAGTTCTTC	CASSLRLGFPGVSYNEQFF
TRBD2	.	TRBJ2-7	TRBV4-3	TGCGCCAGCAGCCAAACTCCGGGGACTAGCGGCATTGAGCAGTACTTC	CASSQTPGTSGIEQYF
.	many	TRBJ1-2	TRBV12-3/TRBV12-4	TGTGCCAGCAGTTTAGTCGGGGGTGGCTATGGCTACACCTTC	CASSLVGGGYGYTF
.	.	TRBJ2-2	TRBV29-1	TGCAGCGTTGAAGGGGGGCTCGGGGGCACCGGGGAGCTGTTTTTT	CSVEGGLGGTGELFF
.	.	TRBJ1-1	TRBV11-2	TGTGCCAGCAGCTTGGATCCAGGGGAAGGCACTGAAGCTTTCTTT	CASSLDPGEGTEAFF
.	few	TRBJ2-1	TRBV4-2	TGTGCCAGCAGCCAAGAAGTCGAGTCTTACAATGAGCAGTTCTTC	CASSQEVESYNEQFF
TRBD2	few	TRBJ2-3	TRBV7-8	TGTGCCAGCAGCTTACCCATGACTAGCGGGAGGATCACAGATACGCAGTATTTT	CASSLPMTSGRITDTQYF
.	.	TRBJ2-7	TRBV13	TGTGCCAGCAGCTTACATACAGTCTACGAGCAGTACTTC	CASSLHTVYEQYF
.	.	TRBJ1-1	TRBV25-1	TGTGCCAGCAGTGAAATCGGGGATGTAAGAACTGAAGCTTTCTTT	CASSEIGDVRTEAFF
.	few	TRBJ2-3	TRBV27	TGTGCCAGCGGCGCTTCAGGGGCGCCCGCAGATACGCAGTATTTT	CASGASGAPADTQYF
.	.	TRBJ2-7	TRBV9	TGTGCCAGCAGCGACGGGTGGGGAAGTCTCAACGAGCAGTACTTC	CASSDGWGSLNEQYF